These T cell receptor beta chains were read from a single sample in a study of Ad26.COV2.S vaccination and SARS-CoV-2 variants. The method was immunoSEQ multiplex PCR; TCRdb's version includes in-frame clones alone and lacks a portion of them. The table has about 460,000 clones, approximately 90% seen once; the top ten hold roughly 1.7%. Here the sequenced sample was peripheral blood, taken in a trial of Ad26.COV2.S vaccine versus placebo. The receptors originated from a person between 18 and 65 years old who received the Ad26.COV2.S COVID-19 vaccine or a placebo. The conserved cysteine and the conserved F or W are not part of the CDR3 here.

V: TRBV7-2; J: TRBJ2-1; CDR3: ASSPSGVYNEQF
V: TRBV14; J: TRBJ2-7; CDR3: ASSQVKSGLEY
V: TRBV12-3/TRBV12-4; J: TRBJ1-2; CDR3: ASSSGTHYGYT
V: TRBV6-5; J: TRBJ1-3; CDR3: ASSFNKGSGNTIY
V: TRBV19; J: TRBJ1-1; CDR3: ASSIDRGGMNTEAF
V: TRBV10-3; J: TRBJ2-3; CDR3: AIMAGRGTDTQY
V: TRBV5-4; J: TRBJ1-2; CDR3: ASSLDIGGFGYT
V: TRBV6-5; J: TRBJ2-2; CDR3: ASSYSLALGTGELF
V: TRBV3-1/TRBV3-2; J: TRBJ1-1; CDR3: ASSELAPSTEAF
V: TRBV7-9; J: TRBJ2-5; CDR3: ASRWTLQETQY
V: TRBV10-3; J: TRBJ1-6; CDR3: ATRDRHYNSPLH
V: TRBV2; J: TRBJ1-5; CDR3: ASSLTVRSNSAQH
V: TRBV5-1; J: TRBJ2-7; CDR3: ASSMGLAGGPAYEQY
V: TRBV4-2; J: TRBJ2-3; CDR3: ASSQGQADTQY
V: TRBV5-1; J: TRBJ2-1; CDR3: ASSHRMAHPESYNEQF
V: TRBV5-1; J: TRBJ2-7; CDR3: ASSPGTGTYEQY
V: TRBV6-5; J: TRBJ2-7; CDR3: ASSYSTRDEQY
V: TRBV18; J: TRBJ2-5; CDR3: ASSPLQETQY
V: TRBV15; J: TRBJ2-3; CDR3: ATSRGPDTQY
V: TRBV7-9; J: TRBJ2-5; CDR3: ASSLALAGQETQY
V: TRBV10-1; J: TRBJ2-5; CDR3: ASSVGSGSTQY
V: TRBV10-2; J: TRBJ1-4; CDR3: ASSVRGANEKLF
V: TRBV6-4; J: TRBJ1-2; CDR3: ASSDSGDRVYGYT
V: TRBV6-5; J: TRBJ1-4; CDR3: ASSYRGTGGEKLF
V: TRBV7-3; J: TRBJ2-1; CDR3: ASSLSSGGPTAQF
V: TRBV7-8; J: TRBJ2-7; CDR3: ASSRPGLASEQY
V: TRBV5-1; J: TRBJ1-2; CDR3: ASSLAARPGGYT
V: TRBV6-5; J: TRBJ2-7; CDR3: ASSYTGTGVEQY
V: TRBV9; J: TRBJ2-6; CDR3: ASSKDRRGANVLT
V: TRBV28; J: TRBJ1-5; CDR3: ASSILGAGNQPQH
V: TRBV7-2; J: TRBJ1-2; CDR3: ASTRQGYGYT
V: TRBV5-1; J: TRBJ1-2; CDR3: ASRLWTGTDGYT
V: TRBV6-5; J: TRBJ1-3; CDR3: ASSYSQFLGNTIY
V: TRBV14; J: TRBJ2-1; CDR3: ASSPARYEQF
V: TRBV12-3/TRBV12-4; J: TRBJ2-7; CDR3: ASSFLWGEQY
V: TRBV4-1; J: TRBJ1-4; CDR3: ASSQIRDRGREKLF
V: TRBV2; J: TRBJ2-7; CDR3: ASCWGLVTGGYEQY
V: TRBV19; J: TRBJ1-1; CDR3: ASSNPGQINTEAF
V: TRBV19; J: TRBJ1-1; CDR3: ASGQGVNTEAF
V: TRBV7-2; J: TRBJ2-2; CDR3: ASSLTLNRHTGELF
V: TRBV9; J: TRBJ2-1; CDR3: ASSVGGGASYNEQF
V: TRBV6-2/TRBV6-3; J: TRBJ1-1; CDR3: ASSSETGWAEAF
V: TRBV6-2/TRBV6-3; J: TRBJ2-3; CDR3: ASSYSPGTSTDTQY
V: TRBV7-3; J: TRBJ2-1; CDR3: ASSPSPVGEQF
V: TRBV28; J: TRBJ2-1; CDR3: ASGWRGSSYNEQF